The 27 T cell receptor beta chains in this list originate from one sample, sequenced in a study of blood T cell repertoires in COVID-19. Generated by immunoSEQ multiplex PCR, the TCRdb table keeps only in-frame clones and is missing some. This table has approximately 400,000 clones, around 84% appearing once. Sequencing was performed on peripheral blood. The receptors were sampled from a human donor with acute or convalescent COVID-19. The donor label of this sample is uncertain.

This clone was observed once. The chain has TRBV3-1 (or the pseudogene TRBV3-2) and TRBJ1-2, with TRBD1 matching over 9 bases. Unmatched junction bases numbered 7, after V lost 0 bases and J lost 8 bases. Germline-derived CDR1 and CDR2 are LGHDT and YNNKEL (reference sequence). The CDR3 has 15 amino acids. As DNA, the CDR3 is TGTGCCAGCAGCCAAGATACAGGGGGCAGGAGGGGCTACACCTTC. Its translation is CASSQDTGGRRGYTF.

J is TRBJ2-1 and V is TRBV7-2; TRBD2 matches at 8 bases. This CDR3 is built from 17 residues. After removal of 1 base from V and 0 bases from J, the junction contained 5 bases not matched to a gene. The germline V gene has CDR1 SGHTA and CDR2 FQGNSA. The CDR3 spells CASSLVRLASSYNEQFF. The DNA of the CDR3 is TGTGCCAGCAGCTTAGTACGACTAGCGAGCTCCTACAATGAGCAGTTCTTC.

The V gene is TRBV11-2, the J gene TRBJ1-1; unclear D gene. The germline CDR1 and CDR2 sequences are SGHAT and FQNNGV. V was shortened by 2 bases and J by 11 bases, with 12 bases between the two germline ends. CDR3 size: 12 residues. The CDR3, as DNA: TGTGCCAGCAGCTTATCTCCAGGAAGGGCTTTCTTT. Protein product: CASSLSPGRAFF.

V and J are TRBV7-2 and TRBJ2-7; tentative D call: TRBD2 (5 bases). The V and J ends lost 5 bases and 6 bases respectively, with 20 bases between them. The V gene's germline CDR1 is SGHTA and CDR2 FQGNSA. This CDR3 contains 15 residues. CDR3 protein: CASSPSQRLVLEQYF. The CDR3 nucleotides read TGTGCCAGCAGCCCCTCCCAGCGGCTAGTGCTCGAGCAGTACTTC.

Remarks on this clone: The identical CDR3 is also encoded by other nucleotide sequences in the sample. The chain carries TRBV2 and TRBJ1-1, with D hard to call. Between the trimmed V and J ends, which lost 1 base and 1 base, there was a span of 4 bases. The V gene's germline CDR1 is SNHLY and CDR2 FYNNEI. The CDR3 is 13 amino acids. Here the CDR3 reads CASSEERNTEAFF. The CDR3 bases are TGTGCCAGCAGTGAAGAGCGGAACACTGAAGCTTTCTTT.

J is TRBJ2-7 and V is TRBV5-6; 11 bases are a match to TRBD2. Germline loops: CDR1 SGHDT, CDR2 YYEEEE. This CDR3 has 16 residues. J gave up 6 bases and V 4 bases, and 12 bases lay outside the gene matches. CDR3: CASSARLAGMGPEQYF. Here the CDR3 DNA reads TGTGCCAGCAGCGCCCGACTAGCGGGGATGGGACCCGAGCAGTACTTC.

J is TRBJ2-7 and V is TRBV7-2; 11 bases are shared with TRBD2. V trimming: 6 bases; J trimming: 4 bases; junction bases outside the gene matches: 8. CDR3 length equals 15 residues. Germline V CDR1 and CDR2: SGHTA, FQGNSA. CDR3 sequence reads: CASRATSGGQYEQYF. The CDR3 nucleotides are TGTGCCAGCAGGGCCACTAGCGGGGGACAATACGAGCAGTACTTC.

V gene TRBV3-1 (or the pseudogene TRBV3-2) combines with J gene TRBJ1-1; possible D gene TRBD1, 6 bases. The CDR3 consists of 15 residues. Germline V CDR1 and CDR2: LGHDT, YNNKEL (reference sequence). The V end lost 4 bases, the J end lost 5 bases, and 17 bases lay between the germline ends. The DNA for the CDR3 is TGTGCCAGCAGCCTATCAGGGAGGGGGAGTACTGAAGCTTTCTTT. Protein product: CASSLSGRGSTEAFF.

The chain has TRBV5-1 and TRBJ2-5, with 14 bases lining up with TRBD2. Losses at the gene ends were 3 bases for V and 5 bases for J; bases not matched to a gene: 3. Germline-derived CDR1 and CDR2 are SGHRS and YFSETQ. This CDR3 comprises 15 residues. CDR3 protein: CASSSTSGGAETQYF. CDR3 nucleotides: TGCGCCAGCAGCTCGACTAGCGGGGGGGCTGAGACCCAGTACTTC.

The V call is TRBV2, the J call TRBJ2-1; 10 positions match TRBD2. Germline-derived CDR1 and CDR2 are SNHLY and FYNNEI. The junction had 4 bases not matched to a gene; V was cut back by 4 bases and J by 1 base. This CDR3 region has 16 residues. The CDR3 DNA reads TGTGCCAGCAGTGCAGCGGGAGGGGGGTCCTACAATGAGCAGTTCTTC. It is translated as CASSAAGGGSYNEQFF. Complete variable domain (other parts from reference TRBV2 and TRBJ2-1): EPEVTQTPSHQVTQMGQEVILRCVPISNHLYFYWYRQILGQKVEFLVSFYNNEISEKSEIFDDQFSVERPDGSNFTLKIRSTKLEDSAMYFCASSAAGGGSYNEQFFGPGTRLTVL.

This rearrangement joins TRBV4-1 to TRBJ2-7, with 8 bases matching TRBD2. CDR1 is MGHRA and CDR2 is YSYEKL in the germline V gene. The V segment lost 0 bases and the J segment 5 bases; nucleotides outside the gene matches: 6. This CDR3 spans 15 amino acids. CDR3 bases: TGCGCCAGCAGCCAAGATAGGGGGACTAGGGACGAGCAGTACTTC. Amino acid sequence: CASSQDRGTRDEQYF.

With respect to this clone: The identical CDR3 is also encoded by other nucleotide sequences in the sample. The CDR3 nucleotides are TGTGCCACCAGCAGAGATCGGGCAGGGGGAGGCTACACCTTC. It encodes CATSRDRAGGGYTF. The chain is built from TRBV15 and TRBJ1-2, with TRBD1 identical over 7 bases. Germline V CDR1 and CDR2: LNHNV, YYDKDF (reference sequence). CDR3 length: 14 amino acids. Germline trimming cut 0 bases from V and 8 bases from J; bases unmatched to any gene: 6.

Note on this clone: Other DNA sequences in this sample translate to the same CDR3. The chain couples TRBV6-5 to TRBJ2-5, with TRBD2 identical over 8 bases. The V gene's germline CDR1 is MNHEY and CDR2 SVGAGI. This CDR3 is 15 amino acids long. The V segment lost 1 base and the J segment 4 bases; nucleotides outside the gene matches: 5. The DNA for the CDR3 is TGTGCCAGCAGTTACTTGGCGGGAGGCGGAGAGACCCAGTACTTC. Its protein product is CASSYLAGGGETQYF.

The DNA of the CDR3 is TGTGCCAGCTCAAAGGACAGGGGCGAGCAGTACTTC. It specifies CASSKDRGEQYF. The chain carries TRBV18 and TRBJ2-7; 9 nucleotides match TRBD1. Germline CDR1 reads KGHSH; CDR2 reads LQKENI. With V trimmed by 5 bases and J by 6 bases, 2 bases remained unmatched. The CDR3 contains 12 residues.

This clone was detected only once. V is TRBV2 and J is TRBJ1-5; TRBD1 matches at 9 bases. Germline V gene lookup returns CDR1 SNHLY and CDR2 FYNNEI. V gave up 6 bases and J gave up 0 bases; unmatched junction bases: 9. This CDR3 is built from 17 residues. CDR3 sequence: CASRGTGLALSNQPQHF. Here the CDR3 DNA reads TGTGCCAGCAGGGGGACAGGGCTTGCACTTAGCAATCAGCCCCAGCATTTT.

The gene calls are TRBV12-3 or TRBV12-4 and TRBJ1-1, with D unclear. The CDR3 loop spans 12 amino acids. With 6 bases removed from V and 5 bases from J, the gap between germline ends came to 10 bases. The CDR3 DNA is TGTGCCAGCAGGCCCCTAGAAACTGAAGCTTTCTTT. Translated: CASRPLETEAFF.

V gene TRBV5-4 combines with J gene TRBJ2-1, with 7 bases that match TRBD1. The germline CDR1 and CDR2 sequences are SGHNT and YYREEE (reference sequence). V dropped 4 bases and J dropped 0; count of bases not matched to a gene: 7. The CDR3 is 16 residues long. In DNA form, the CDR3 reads TGTGCCAGCAGCCCAGGACAGGCCTACTCCTACAATGAGCAGTTCTTC. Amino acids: CASSPGQAYSYNEQFF. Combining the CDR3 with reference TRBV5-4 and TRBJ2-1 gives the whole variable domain ETGVTQSPTHLIKTRGQQVTLRCSSQSGHNTVSWYQQALGQGPQFIFQYYREEENGRGNFPPRFSGLQFPNYSSELNVNALELDDSALYLCASSPGQAYSYNEQFFGPGTRLTVL.

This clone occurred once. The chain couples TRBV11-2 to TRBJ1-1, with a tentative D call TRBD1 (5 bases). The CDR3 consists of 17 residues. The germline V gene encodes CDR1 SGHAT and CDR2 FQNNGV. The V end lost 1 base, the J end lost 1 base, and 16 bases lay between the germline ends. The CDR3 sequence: CASSLGGGRATNTEAFF. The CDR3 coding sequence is TGTGCCAGCAGCTTAGGGGGCGGGAGGGCTACGAACACTGAAGCTTTCTTT.

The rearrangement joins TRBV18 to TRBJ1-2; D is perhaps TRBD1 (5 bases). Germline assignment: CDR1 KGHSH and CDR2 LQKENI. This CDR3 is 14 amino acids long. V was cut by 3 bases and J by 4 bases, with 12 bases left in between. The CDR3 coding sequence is TGTGCCAGCTCACCCGACAGCCCCTCCTATGGCTACACCTTC. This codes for CASSPDSPSYGYTF.

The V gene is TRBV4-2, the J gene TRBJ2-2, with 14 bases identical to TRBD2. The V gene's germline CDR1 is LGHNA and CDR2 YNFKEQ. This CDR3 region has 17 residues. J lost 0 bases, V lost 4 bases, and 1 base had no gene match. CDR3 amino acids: CASSRTSGGSNTGELFF. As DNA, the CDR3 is TGTGCCAGCAGCCGGACTAGCGGGGGGTCGAACACCGGGGAGCTGTTTTTT.

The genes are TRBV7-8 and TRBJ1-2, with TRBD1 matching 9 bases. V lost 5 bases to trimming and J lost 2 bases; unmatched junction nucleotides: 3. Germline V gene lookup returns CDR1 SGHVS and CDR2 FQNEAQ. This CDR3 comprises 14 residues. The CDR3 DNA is TGTGCCAGCAGCCCGGACAGGGGCAACTATGGCTACACCTTC. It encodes CASSPDRGNYGYTF. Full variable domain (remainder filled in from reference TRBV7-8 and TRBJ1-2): GAGVSQSPRYKVAKRGQDVALRCDPISGHVSLFWYQQALGQGPEFLTYFQNEAQLDKSGLPSDRFFAERPEGSVSTLKIQRTQQEDSAVYLCASSPDRGNYGYTFGSGTRLTVV.

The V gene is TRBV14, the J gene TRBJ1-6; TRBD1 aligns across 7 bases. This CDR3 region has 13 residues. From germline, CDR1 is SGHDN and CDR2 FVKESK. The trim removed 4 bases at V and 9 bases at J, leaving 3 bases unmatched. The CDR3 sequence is CASSRTGTSPLHF. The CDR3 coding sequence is TGTGCCAGCAGCCGGACAGGAACTTCACCCCTCCACTTT.

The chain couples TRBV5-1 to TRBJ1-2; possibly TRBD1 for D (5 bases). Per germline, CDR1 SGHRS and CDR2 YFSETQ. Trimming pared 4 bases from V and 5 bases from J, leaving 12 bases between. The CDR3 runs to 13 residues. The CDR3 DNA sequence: TGCGCCAGCAGCCCGGGGGACTTATATGGCTACACCTTC. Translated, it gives CASSPGDLYGYTF.

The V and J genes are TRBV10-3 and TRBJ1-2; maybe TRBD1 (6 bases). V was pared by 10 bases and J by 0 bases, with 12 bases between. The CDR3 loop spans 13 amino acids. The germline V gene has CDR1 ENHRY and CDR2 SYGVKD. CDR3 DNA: TGTGCCACGAGTACAGGGCCTAACTATGGCTACACCTTC. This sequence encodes CATSTGPNYGYTF.

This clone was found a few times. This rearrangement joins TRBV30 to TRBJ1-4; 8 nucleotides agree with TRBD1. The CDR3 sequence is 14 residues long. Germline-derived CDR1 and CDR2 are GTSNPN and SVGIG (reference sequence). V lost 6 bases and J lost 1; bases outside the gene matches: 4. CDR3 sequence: CACPGQGTNEKLFF. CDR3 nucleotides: TGTGCCTGCCCCGGACAGGGAACTAATGAAAAACTGTTTTTT.

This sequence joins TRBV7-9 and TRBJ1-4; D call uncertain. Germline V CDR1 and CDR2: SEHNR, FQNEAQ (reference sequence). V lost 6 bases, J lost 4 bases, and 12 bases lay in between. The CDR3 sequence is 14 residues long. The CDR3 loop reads CASSLEVFNEKLFF. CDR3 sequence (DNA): TGTGCCAGCAGTCTCGAGGTCTTTAATGAAAAACTGTTTTTT.

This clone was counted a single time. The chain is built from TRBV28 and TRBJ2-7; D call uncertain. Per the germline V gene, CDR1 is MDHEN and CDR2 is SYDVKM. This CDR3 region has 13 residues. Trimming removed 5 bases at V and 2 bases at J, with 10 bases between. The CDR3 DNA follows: TGTGCCAGCAGTACCCACAGAGCCTACGAGCAGTACTTC. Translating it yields CASSTHRAYEQYF.